This T cell receptor beta chain was observed in a study of T-cell reconstitution after alpha-beta-depleted transplantation in children. Study results and caveats: After transplant, at about two months, alpha-beta T cells were reportedly derived from several hundred expanded graft clones. T-cell numbers and diversity, one year after transplant, stemmed largely from T cells that were newly produced. At day 60, the high TCRbeta diversity found in some patients originated from recipient T cells and thymic progenitors that had survived.

The CDR3 sequence is 15 residues long. CDR1 is SGHRS, CDR2 YFSETQ, per germline. Between the trimmed V and J ends, which lost 1 base and 0 bases, there was a span of 9 bases. Unique molecular identifiers were incorporated during preparation of the TCRbeta library. TCRdb fed the PCR reads into MiXCR, producing one record per CDR3 protein. Of about 300,000 distinct CDR3 sequences listed, almost 8% are singletons. This clonotype was recorded many times. Its antigen is undetermined. The clonotype comes from a female patient aged 2-9 years who had a stem cell transplant for Fanconi anemia, so the T cells may come from the graft donor. This specimen was peripheral blood, taken 360 days after TCRalphabeta/CD19-depleted stem cell transplant. The genes are TRBV5-1 and TRBJ2-3; TRBD2 might be the D (5 bases). In DNA form, the CDR3 reads TGCGCCAGCAGCTTGTTACGCGGGAGCACAGATACGCAGTATTTT. Translated: CASSLLRGSTDTQYF. The full variable domain, with the rest looked up from reference TRBV5-1 and TRBJ2-3, is KAGVTQTPRYLIKTRGQQVTLSCSPISGHRSVSWYQQTPGQGLQFLFEYFSETQRNKGNFPGRFSGRQFSNSRSEMNVSTLELGDSALYLCASSLLRGSTDTQYFGPGTRLTVL.